This is a list of T cell receptor beta chains from one sample in a study of tissue T cells after allogeneic stem cell transplantation. The protocol was immunoSEQ multiplex PCR, while the TCRdb copy is restricted to in-frame clones and leaves out a portion. The table shows some 25,000 clones, with over 70% occurring only once. The sequencing used tissue from the ileum, collected at autopsy. Receptor source: a female donor over 55 with lung cancer. CDR3s leave out the opening cysteine and the closing phenylalanine or tryptophan.

V gene: TRBV12-3/TRBV12-4
J gene: TRBJ2-2
CDR3 protein: ASRLAHGELF

V gene: TRBV20-1
J gene: TRBJ1-1
CDR3 protein: SASVITEAF

V gene: TRBV7-2
J gene: TRBJ1-1
CDR3 protein: ASSLGGLLDTEAF

V gene: TRBV5-1
J gene: TRBJ2-7
CDR3 protein: ASSLGYVDSYEQY

V gene: TRBV18
J gene: TRBJ1-4
CDR3 protein: ASSPGSNEKLF

V gene: TRBV11-2
J gene: TRBJ1-6
CDR3 protein: ASSLGGSNSPLH

V gene: TRBV9
J gene: TRBJ2-7
CDR3 protein: ASSAQTSSYEQY

V gene: TRBV11-2
J gene: TRBJ2-5
CDR3 protein: ASSPGTGVETQY

V gene: TRBV19
J gene: TRBJ2-3
CDR3 protein: ASSMNKGLAGGGTDTQY

V gene: TRBV7-9
J gene: TRBJ1-5
CDR3 protein: ASSLAGDLGPQH

V gene: TRBV7-2
J gene: TRBJ2-5
CDR3 protein: ASSRAAVQETQY

V gene: TRBV5-1
J gene: TRBJ2-7
CDR3 protein: ASSVLGQGAYEQY

V gene: TRBV15
J gene: TRBJ2-4
CDR3 protein: ATSRVVAKNIQY

V gene: TRBV15
J gene: TRBJ2-1
CDR3 protein: ATSRDGGYYNEQF

V gene: TRBV24-1
J gene: TRBJ2-3
CDR3 protein: ATSDPPPADTQY

V gene: TRBV25-1
J gene: TRBJ2-3
CDR3 protein: ASSEYVGSTQY

V gene: TRBV6-1
J gene: TRBJ2-2
CDR3 protein: ASSEPGRLGGAGELF

V gene: TRBV5-1
J gene: TRBJ2-7
CDR3 protein: ASSLPGTTYEQY

V gene: TRBV20-1
J gene: TRBJ2-4
CDR3 protein: SASSLKGWAKNIQY

V gene: TRBV5-4
J gene: TRBJ1-1
CDR3 protein: ASSSQDRARTEAF

V gene: TRBV30
J gene: TRBJ2-1
CDR3 protein: AWMTATRGQF

V gene: TRBV6-1
J gene: TRBJ1-2
CDR3 protein: ASSDEGYGYT

V gene: TRBV7-2
J gene: TRBJ2-3
CDR3 protein: ASTPGGRADTQY

V gene: TRBV5-4
J gene: TRBJ2-5
CDR3 protein: ASSFSPTETQY

V gene: TRBV30
J gene: TRBJ1-6
CDR3 protein: AWSVGGVRSPLH

V gene: TRBV6-1
J gene: TRBJ2-1
CDR3 protein: ASSEAWGGLYNEQF

V gene: TRBV10-1
J gene: TRBJ2-6
CDR3 protein: ASSLLLRSQQSRVNVLT

V gene: TRBV28
J gene: TRBJ1-5
CDR3 protein: ASSLSSSGGNQPQH

V gene: TRBV3-1/TRBV3-2
J gene: TRBJ1-2
CDR3 protein: ASSQEGRFGGYT

V gene: TRBV24-1
J gene: TRBJ2-3
CDR3 protein: ATSDDRGHTDTQY

V gene: TRBV7-2
J gene: TRBJ1-3
CDR3 protein: ASSLTGNSGNTIY

V gene: TRBV6-6
J gene: TRBJ1-5
CDR3 protein: ASSYSSYGSAVPQH

V gene: TRBV10-2
J gene: TRBJ2-3
CDR3 protein: ASALTDTQY